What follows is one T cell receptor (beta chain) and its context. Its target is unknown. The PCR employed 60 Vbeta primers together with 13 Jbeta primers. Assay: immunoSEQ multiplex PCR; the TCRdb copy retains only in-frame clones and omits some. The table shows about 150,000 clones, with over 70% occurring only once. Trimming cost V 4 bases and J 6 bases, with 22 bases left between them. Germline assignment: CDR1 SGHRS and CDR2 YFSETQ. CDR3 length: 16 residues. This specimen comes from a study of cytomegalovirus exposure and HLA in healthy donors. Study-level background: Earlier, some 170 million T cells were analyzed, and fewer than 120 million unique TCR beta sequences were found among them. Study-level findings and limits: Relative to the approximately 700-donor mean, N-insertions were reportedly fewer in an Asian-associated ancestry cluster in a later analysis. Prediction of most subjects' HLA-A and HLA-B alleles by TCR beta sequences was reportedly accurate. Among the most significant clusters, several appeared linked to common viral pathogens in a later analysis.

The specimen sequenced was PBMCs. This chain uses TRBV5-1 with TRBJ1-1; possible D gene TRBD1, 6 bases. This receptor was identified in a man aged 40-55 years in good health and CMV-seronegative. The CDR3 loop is CASSPGGGGVDAEAFF. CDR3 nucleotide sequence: TGCGCCAGCAGCCCCGGGGGAGGGGGGGTAGATGCTGAAGCTTTCTTT.